The rows below give T cell receptor beta chains drawn from one sample of a study of cytomegalovirus exposure and HLA in healthy donors. Profiled with immunoSEQ multiplex PCR; TCRdb holds only in-frame clones, not every one. The sample includes nearly 110,000 clones, roughly 71% of them seen just once. Input material: PBMCs. Receptors originate from a male donor in good health and CMV-seropositive. CDR3s include the opening cysteine and the closing phenylalanine or tryptophan. A D gene is named only where the DNA matches it firmly. Only some rows state a clone size, as once, few, many or a class for expanded clones.

TRBD1 TRBJ2-7 TRBV2 NA CASRTGVDEQYF TGTGCCAGCAGGACAGGGGTGGACGAGCAGTACTTC
NA TRBJ1-6 TRBV7-3 NA CASSASGYNSPLHF TGTGCCAGCAGCGCGAGTGGCTATAATTCACCCCTCCACTTT
NA TRBJ2-1 TRBV10-3 NA CAISYGGPYNEQFF TGTGCCATCAGCTACGGGGGGCCGTACAATGAGCAGTTCTTC
NA TRBJ1-4 TRBV28 once CASSLSGPNEKLFF TGTGCCAGCAGTTTATCTGGCCCCAATGAAAAACTGTTTTTT
TRBD2 TRBJ2-2 TRBV5-8 NA CASSLTSVGELFF TGTGCCAGCAGCTTGACTAGCGTCGGGGAGCTGTTTTTT
TRBD2 TRBJ2-5 TRBV11-2 few CASSSMGLAGQETQYF TGTGCCAGCAGCTCTATGGGACTAGCGGGTCAAGAGACCCAGTACTTC
TRBD2 TRBJ2-7 TRBV7-2 NA CASSSLGGALSEQYF TGTGCCAGCAGCTCCCTGGGAGGGGCGTTATCCGAGCAGTACTTC
NA TRBJ1-1 TRBV5-1 NA CASSLEAGLMNTEAFF TGCGCCAGCAGCTTGGAGGCAGGATTAATGAACACTGAAGCTTTCTTT
TRBD1 TRBJ1-2 TRBV28 few CASSLSDRALDYGYTF TGTGCCAGCAGTTTATCGGACAGGGCATTGGATTATGGCTACACCTTC
NA TRBJ1-1 TRBV4-2 NA CASSQVGQSMNTEAFF TGTGCCAGCAGCCAAGTCGGACAGAGCATGAACACTGAAGCTTTCTTT
NA TRBJ1-5 TRBV14 NA CASSQSLGQPQHF TGTGCCAGCAGCCAATCCCTCGGTCAGCCCCAGCATTTT
TRBD2 TRBJ2-5 TRBV6-5 NA CASSLTSGAGEQYF TGTGCCAGCAGTTTGACTAGCGGGGCTGGTGAGCAGTACTTC
TRBD1 TRBJ2-7 TRBV15 NA CATSREDRGRNEQYF TGTGCCACCAGCAGAGAGGACAGGGGGCGGAACGAGCAGTACTTC
NA TRBJ2-1 TRBV5-1 NA CASSLGLGRSYNEQFF TGCGCCAGCAGCTTGGGACTAGGGCGCTCCTACAATGAGCAGTTCTTC
TRBD1 TRBJ1-1 TRBV28 NA CASWDRQNTEAFF TGTGCCTCGTGGGACAGGCAGAACACTGAAGCTTTCTTT
NA TRBJ2-6 TRBV6-5 NA CASQTTGPGANVLTF TGTGCCAGCCAAACGACGGGTCCTGGGGCCAACGTCCTGACTTTC
TRBD1 TRBJ2-3 TRBV6-5 NA CASGPGTGTDTQYF TGTGCCAGCGGGCCCGGGACAGGAACAGATACGCAGTATTTT
NA TRBJ1-1 TRBV7-7 NA CASSPLRGRDTEAFF TGTGCTAGCAGCCCCCTGCGAGGGCGGGACACTGAAGCTTTCTTT
NA TRBJ2-5 TRBV29-1 NA CSVEVRETQYF TGCAGCGTTGAAGTGCGGGAGACCCAGTACTTC
NA TRBJ2-7 TRBV6-5 NA CASSYGQGNEQYF TGTGCCAGCAGTTATGGGCAGGGGAACGAGCAGTACTTC
NA TRBJ2-3 TRBV6-6 NA CASSYPGTDTQYF TGTGCCAGCAGTTACCCGGGGACAGATACGCAGTATTTT
NA TRBJ1-1 TRBV7-3 NA CASSLAGANTEAFF TGTGCCAGCAGCTTAGCCGGAGCGAACACTGAAGCTTTCTTT
TRBD2 TRBJ2-5 TRBV11-3 NA CASSPGTSAETQYF TGTGCCAGCAGCCCAGGGACTAGCGCAGAGACCCAGTACTTC
NA TRBJ1-2 TRBV4-3 few CASSQDSSGLWYGYTF TGCGCCAGCAGCCAAGATTCGAGCGGGCTTTGGTATGGCTACACCTTC
NA TRBJ1-1 TRBV6-1 NA CASSLDGSQVTEAFF TGTGCCAGCAGTTTGGATGGGAGTCAGGTGACTGAAGCTTTCTTT
NA TRBJ1-2 TRBV28 NA CATLGKGDNYGYTF TGTGCCACCCTCGGGAAGGGGGATAACTATGGCTACACCTTC
NA TRBJ1-2 TRBV7-9 NA CASSLAGNHDGYTF TGTGCCAGCAGCTTAGCCGGGAATCACGATGGCTACACCTTC
TRBD2 TRBJ2-7 TRBV30 NA CAWDSGSHEQYF TGTGCCTGGGATAGCGGGAGTCACGAGCAGTACTTC
NA TRBJ1-2 TRBV19 once CASSIDPGANYGYTF TGTGCCAGTAGTATAGATCCGGGGGCTAACTATGGCTACACCTTC
TRBD1 TRBJ2-2 TRBV6-1 NA CASRAGGEELFF TGTGCCAGCAGAGCAGGGGGCGAGGAGCTGTTTTTT
TRBD1 TRBJ1-1 TRBV5-4 few CASSLRQGPTEAFF TGTGCCAGCAGCTTGAGACAGGGACCCACTGAAGCTTTCTTT
TRBD1 TRBJ1-1 TRBV27 NA CASSPSGQYTEAFF TGTGCCAGCAGCCCATCGGGACAGTACACTGAAGCTTTCTTT
TRBD2 TRBJ2-7 TRBV2 NA CASRSSGNSYEQYF TGTGCCAGCAGAAGTAGCGGGAACTCCTACGAGCAGTACTTC
TRBD2 TRBJ2-1 TRBV5-4 NA CASSLESGRYNEQFF TGTGCCAGCAGCTTGGAGAGCGGGAGATACAATGAGCAGTTCTTC
NA TRBJ1-4 TRBV28 NA CASSPLSTNEKLFF TGTGCCAGCAGCCCCCTATCAACTAATGAAAAACTGTTTTTT
NA TRBJ2-7 TRBV30 NA CAWMDGVGCEQYF TGTGCCTGGATGGACGGGGTGGGTTGCGAGCAGTACTTC
NA TRBJ2-5 TRBV7-2 NA CASSPRGGLGETQYF TGTGCCAGCAGCCCAAGGGGGGGCCTCGGTGAGACCCAGTACTTC
NA TRBJ2-7 TRBV29-1 NA CSVVLGMGGTTYEQYF TGCAGCGTTGTCCTGGGAATGGGGGGGACAACTTACGAGCAGTACTTC
NA TRBJ1-1 TRBV6-5 many CASSPSGPGTEAFF TGTGCCAGCAGTCCCAGCGGACCAGGCACTGAAGCTTTCTTT
TRBD2 TRBJ2-7 TRBV5-4 NA CASSDGTSLYEQYF TGTGCCAGCAGCGACGGGACTAGCCTTTACGAGCAGTACTTC
NA TRBJ1-1 TRBV6-6 NA CASSSSDRQAFF TGTGCCAGCAGTTCATCGGACAGACAAGCTTTCTTT
NA TRBJ2-3 TRBV5-1 NA CASRKRADTQYF TGCGCCAGCAGAAAGCGGGCAGATACGCAGTATTTT